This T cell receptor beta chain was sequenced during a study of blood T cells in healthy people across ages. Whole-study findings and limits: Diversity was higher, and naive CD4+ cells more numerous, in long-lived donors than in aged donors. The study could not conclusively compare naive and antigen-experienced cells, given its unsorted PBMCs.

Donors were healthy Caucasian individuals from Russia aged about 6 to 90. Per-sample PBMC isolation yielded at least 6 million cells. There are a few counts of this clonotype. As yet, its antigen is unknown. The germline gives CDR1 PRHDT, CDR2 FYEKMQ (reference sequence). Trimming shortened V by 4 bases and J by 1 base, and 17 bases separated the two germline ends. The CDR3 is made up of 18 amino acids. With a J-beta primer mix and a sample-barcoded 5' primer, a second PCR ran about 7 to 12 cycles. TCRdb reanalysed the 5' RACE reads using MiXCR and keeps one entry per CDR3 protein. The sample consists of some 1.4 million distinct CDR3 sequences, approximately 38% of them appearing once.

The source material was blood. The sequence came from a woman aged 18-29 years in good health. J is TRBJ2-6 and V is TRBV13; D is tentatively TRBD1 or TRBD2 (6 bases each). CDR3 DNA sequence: TGTGCCAGCAGCTCCCACTCAATAGGGGGGTCTGGGGCCAACGTCCTGACTTTC. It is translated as CASSSHSIGGSGANVLTF.